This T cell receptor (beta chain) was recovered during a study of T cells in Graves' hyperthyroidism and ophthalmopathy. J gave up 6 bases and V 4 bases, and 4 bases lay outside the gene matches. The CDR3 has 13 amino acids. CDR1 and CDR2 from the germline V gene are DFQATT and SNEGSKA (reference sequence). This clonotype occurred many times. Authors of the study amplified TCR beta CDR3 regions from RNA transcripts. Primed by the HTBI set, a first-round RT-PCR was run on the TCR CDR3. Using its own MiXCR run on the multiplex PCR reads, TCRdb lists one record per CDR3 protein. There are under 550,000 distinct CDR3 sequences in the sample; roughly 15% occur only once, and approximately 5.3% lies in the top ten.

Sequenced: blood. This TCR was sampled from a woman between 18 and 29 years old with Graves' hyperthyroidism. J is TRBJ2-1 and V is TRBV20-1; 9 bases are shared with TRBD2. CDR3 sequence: CSAIAGEGNEQFF. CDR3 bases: TGCAGTGCTATAGCGGGAGAAGGCAATGAGCAGTTCTTC.